The 30 T cell receptor beta chains below were found in one sample sequenced in a study of OX40 agonist ivuxolimab in advanced cancers. Assay used: immunoSEQ multiplex PCR; TCRdb lists only in-frame clones, some missing. The sample yields 45,000 to 60,000 clones, 85% to 90% seen once. The sequencing here drew on CD4+ or CD8+ T cells sorted from blood, taken in a trial of the OX40 agonist ivuxolimab. These TCRs come from an adult with an advanced solid tumor such as melanoma, head and neck, liver or kidney cancer.

This clone was observed a single time. The chain joins TRBV28 to TRBJ2-7; D gene unclear. The CDR3 loop spans 12 amino acids. The V and J ends lost 1 base and 11 bases respectively, with 12 bases between them. Germline V gene sequence: CDR1 MDHEN, CDR2 SYDVKM. Here the CDR3 reads CASSLLPGYKYF. In DNA, the CDR3 is TGTGCCAGCAGTTTATTGCCCGGGTACAAGTACTTC.

The count of this clone is one. The chain links TRBV9 to TRBJ2-5, with 8 bases identical to TRBD2. V shed 2 bases and J 4 bases; nucleotides not matched to a gene: 7. CDR3 length equals 15 residues. Germline V gene data show CDR1 as SGDLS and CDR2 as YYNGEE. CDR3 protein: CASSVKAGDGETQYF. DNA of the CDR3: TGTGCCAGCAGCGTGAAAGCGGGAGACGGAGAGACCCAGTACTTC.

Points on this clone: This sequence is one base from a far larger clone and is likely a read error. Other DNA sequences in the same sample also yield this CDR3. This chain connects TRBV4-2 to TRBJ2-3; D ambiguous. Trimming pared 5 bases from V and 0 bases from J, leaving 3 bases between. This CDR3 has 12 amino acids. Germline CDR1 is LGHNA and CDR2 is YNFKEQ. CDR3 nucleotides: TGTGCCAGCAGCTCCAGCACAGATACGCAGTATTTT. Its translation is CASSSSTDTQYF.

This sequence joins TRBV11-2 and TRBJ2-6, with 9 positions matching TRBD1. Germline-derived CDR1 and CDR2 are SGHAT and FQNNGV. The length of the CDR3 is 18 residues. J lost 1 base, V lost 4 bases, and 8 bases had no gene match. CDR3 sequence reads: CASSSRTGAESGANVLTF. The CDR3 region has the DNA TGTGCCAGCAGCTCAAGGACAGGGGCTGAATCTGGGGCCAACGTCCTGACTTTC.

The chain couples TRBV15 to TRBJ1-2; D perhaps matches TRBD1 (6 bases). There are 13 residues in the CDR3. CDR1 and CDR2 (germline): LNHNV, YYDKDF (reference sequence). V lost 4 bases, J lost 4 bases, and 10 bases lay in between. The CDR3 region has the DNA TGTGCCACCAGCACCGAGGGGGGCTATGGCTACACCTTC. Translated: CATSTEGGYGYTF.

The rearrangement links TRBV5-6 to TRBJ1-2; no clear D. The CDR3 is 15 residues long. Germline V lookup: CDR1 SGHDT, CDR2 YYEEEE. The V gene lost 2 bases and the J gene lost 2 bases, with 13 bases spanning the gap. Here the CDR3 reads CASSFGSLKNYGYTF. CDR3 sequence (DNA): TGTGCCAGCAGCTTTGGGTCTTTAAAAAACTATGGCTACACCTTC. Based on the CDR3 plus reference TRBV5-6 and TRBJ1-2, the full variable domain is DAGVTQSPTHLIKTRGQQVTLRCSPKSGHDTVSWYQQALGQGPQFIFQYYEEEERQRGNFPDRFSGHQFPNYSSELNVNALLLGDSALYLCASSFGSLKNYGYTFGSGTRLTVV.

Comment on this clone: This CDR3 is also generated by other DNA sequences in the sample. The chain employs TRBV9 and TRBJ2-1, with 9 bases matching TRBD1. Germline V gene sequence: CDR1 SGDLS, CDR2 YYNGEE. The V segment lost 2 bases and the J segment 3 bases; nucleotides outside the gene matches: 0. This CDR3 region has 14 residues. CDR3 bases: TGTGCCAGCAGCGTGGGACAGGGCTACAATGAGCAGTTCTTC. Protein sequence: CASSVGQGYNEQFF. The full variable domain, rest sourced from reference TRBV9 and TRBJ2-1, is DSGVTQTPKHLITATGQRVTLRCSPRSGDLSVYWYQQSLDQGLQFLIQYYNGEERAKGNILERFSAQQFPDLHSELNLSSLELGDSALYFCASSVGQGYNEQFFGPGTRLTVL.

The table lists this clone with a count of one. V and J are TRBV5-1 and TRBJ2-4; D gene unclear. There are 15 residues in the CDR3. The germline gives CDR1 SGHRS, CDR2 YFSETQ. Trimming stripped 0 bases from V and 9 bases from J, with 16 bases between. Written as DNA, the CDR3 is TGCGCCAGCAGCTTGGCGCAGGTACCAGGACGCATTCAGTACTTC. The encoded protein is CASSLAQVPGRIQYF.

The chain recombines TRBV28 with TRBJ1-2; possible D gene TRBD1, 6 bases. The V gene lost 10 bases and the J gene lost 3 bases, with 15 bases spanning the gap. From germline, CDR1 is MDHEN and CDR2 SYDVKM. This CDR3 is built from 13 residues. The CDR3 loop is CAIATGIDYGYTF. For the CDR3, the DNA is TGTGCCATCGCTACAGGGATCGACTATGGCTACACCTTC.

The chain is built from TRBV7-3 and TRBJ2-5; 14 bases match TRBD2. The length of the CDR3 is 17 residues. Germline values: CDR1 SGHTA, CDR2 FQGTGA. With 2 bases clipped from V and 4 bases from J, the junction kept 6 bases outside the gene matches. The DNA of the CDR3 is TGTGCCAGCAGCTTAGGGACTAGCGGGAGTATGGGAGAGACCCAGTACTTC. Translating it yields CASSLGTSGSMGETQYF.

V and J are TRBV6-1 and TRBJ2-7, with D maybe TRBD2 (6 bases). From germline, CDR1 is MNHNS and CDR2 SASEGT. The V end lost 4 bases, the J end lost 2 bases, and 24 bases lay between the germline ends. This CDR3 is built from 18 residues. In DNA form, the CDR3 reads TGTGCCAGCAGTGTTTCCCCCCCCGCGACTAGTCCCCCCTACGAGCAGTACTTC. Translating it yields CASSVSPPATSPPYEQYF.

The genes are TRBV28 and TRBJ2-7; no definite D call. Germline CDR1 MDHEN, CDR2 SYDVKM. V dropped 7 bases and J dropped 2 bases, with 9 bases sitting between them. The CDR3 runs 12 residues. CDR3 sequence reads: CASTPRPYEQYF. CDR3 sequence (DNA): TGTGCCAGCACCCCAAGACCCTACGAGCAGTACTTC.

The genes are TRBV18 and TRBJ2-5; D tentatively fits TRBD1 or TRBD2 (5 bases each). The germline V and J ends were trimmed by 6 bases and 6 bases, with 23 bases remaining between them. This CDR3 comprises 16 residues. Per germline, CDR1 KGHSH and CDR2 LQKENI. The CDR3: CASSHRDGILGKTQYF. CDR3 nucleotide sequence: TGTGCCAGCTCTCACCGGGACGGGATACTTGGGAAGACCCAGTACTTC.

This chain links TRBV7-9 with TRBJ2-5, with 9 bases aligning to TRBD2. J was trimmed by 4 bases and V by 2 bases; bases with no gene match: 2. Germline lookup yields CDR1 SEHNR and CDR2 FQNEAQ (reference sequence). The CDR3 is 14 residues long. DNA for the CDR3: TGTGCCAGCAGCTTAAATAGCGGGAGAGAGACCCAGTACTTC. Translation: CASSLNSGRETQYF.

The chain carries TRBV5-1 and TRBJ1-1, with D possibly matching TRBD1 (5 bases). V dropped 6 bases and J dropped 2 bases, with 14 bases sitting between them. The CDR3 extends over 14 amino acids. From germline, CDR1 is SGHRS and CDR2 YFSETQ. The CDR3 spells CASKATATNTEAFF. The CDR3 DNA sequence: TGCGCCAGCAAGGCGACAGCAACCAACACTGAAGCTTTCTTT.

This clone was recorded once. This CDR3 is also generated by other DNA sequences in the sample. CDR3 bases: TGTGCCAGCTCACCACCGAGCTCCTACGAGCAGTACTTC. It specifies CASSPPSSYEQYF. The chain recombines TRBV18 with TRBJ2-7; no firm D call. CDR3 length equals 13 residues. Trimming left V 0 bases short and J 0 bases short, with 3 bases between. CDR1 and CDR2 (germline): KGHSH, LQKENI.

The rearrangement uses TRBV30 and TRBJ2-5; 8 nucleotides line up with TRBD1. Germline V gene sequence: CDR1 GTSNPN, CDR2 SVGIG (reference sequence). V lost 0 bases to trimming and J lost 5 bases; unmatched junction nucleotides: 11. CDR3 length: 16 amino acids. CDR3 protein: CAWSVGTGGTQETQYF. CDR3 nucleotide sequence: TGTGCCTGGAGTGTTGGAACAGGGGGTACCCAGGAGACCCAGTACTTC.

This chain uses TRBV5-1 with TRBJ2-7; D is unresolved. Germline CDR1 is SGHRS and CDR2 is YFSETQ. The CDR3 is made up of 12 amino acids. The germline V and J ends were trimmed by 6 bases and 4 bases, with 11 bases remaining between them. This CDR3 is CASKGQTYEQYF. CDR3 nucleotide sequence: TGCGCCAGCAAAGGGCAGACGTACGAGCAGTACTTC.

The chain combines TRBV14 with TRBJ2-2, with D possibly being TRBD2 (6 bases). The germline V gene has CDR1 SGHDN and CDR2 FVKESK. This CDR3 contains 15 residues. Trimming took off 6 bases at V and 1 base at J, with 12 bases between the two ends. CDR3 protein: CASRRDSLNTGELFF. DNA of the CDR3: TGTGCCAGCAGAAGGGACTCCCTGAACACCGGGGAGCTGTTTTTT.

This chain connects TRBV9 to TRBJ2-5; D is perhaps TRBD1 or TRBD2 (6 bases each). V lost 1 base, J lost 4 bases, and 14 bases lay in between. The CDR3 length is 15 residues. The germline CDR1 and CDR2 sequences are SGDLS and YYNGEE. CDR3 in amino acids: CASSVKQGGSETQYF. The CDR3 coding sequence is TGTGCCAGCAGCGTAAAACAGGGAGGATCAGAGACCCAGTACTTC.

The chain employs TRBV18 and TRBJ2-2; D gene uncertain. The CDR3 extends over 13 amino acids. From germline, CDR1 is KGHSH and CDR2 LQKENI. V was trimmed by 1 base and J by 2 bases, leaving 2 bases between them. In DNA, the CDR3 is TGTGCCAGCTCACCACACAACACCGGGGAGCTGTTTTTT. Residues: CASSPHNTGELFF.

The V gene is TRBV25-1, the J gene TRBJ1-6; the D gene is possibly TRBD1 (6 bases). The CDR3 covers 15 residues. Germline CDR1 and CDR2: MGHDK and SYGVNS. V lost 6 bases to trimming and J lost 0 bases, with 9 bases between them. CDR3 in amino acids: CASRQTGSYNSPLHF. As DNA, the CDR3 is TGTGCCAGCAGACAGACAGGCTCCTATAATTCACCCCTCCACTTT.

V usage is TRBV4-2 and J usage is TRBJ2-7; perhaps TRBD2 as D (5 bases). V was trimmed by 4 bases and J by 2 bases, leaving 18 bases between them. The CDR3 sequence is 16 residues long. Germline CDR1 LGHNA, CDR2 YNFKEQ. This CDR3 is CASSPTGQRITYEQYF. In DNA form, the CDR3 reads TGTGCCAGCAGCCCCACTGGCCAGCGGATCACCTACGAGCAGTACTTC.

In this sample, this clone turned up once. V usage is TRBV5-6 and J usage is TRBJ2-6; D is perhaps TRBD1 or TRBD2 (7 bases each). CDR1 is SGHDT, CDR2 YYEEEE, per germline. Trimming removed 4 bases at V and 0 bases at J, with 17 bases between. The CDR3 loop spans 18 amino acids. The CDR3 DNA follows: TGTGCCAGCAGCCCAAGCGGGACAGCCGGCTCTGGGGCCAACGTCCTGACTTTC. Amino acids: CASSPSGTAGSGANVLTF.

J is TRBJ1-5 and V is TRBV15, with 8 positions matching TRBD1. Germline lookup yields CDR1 LNHNV and CDR2 YYDKDF (reference sequence). V lost 3 bases and J lost 6; bases outside the gene matches: 7. The CDR3 has 15 amino acids. CDR3 sequence: CATSRRTGRVQPQHF. CDR3 coding DNA: TGTGCCACCAGCAGGAGGACAGGGCGGGTTCAGCCCCAGCATTTT.

V gene TRBV7-3 combines with J gene TRBJ2-3, with TRBD2 identical over 7 bases. Germline values: CDR1 SGHTA, CDR2 FQGTGA. Trimming removed 5 bases from V and 0 bases from J; junction bases left unmatched: 5. The CDR3 loop spans 15 amino acids. The CDR3 coding sequence is TGTGCCAGCAGCGGAACGGGACTAAGCACAGATACGCAGTATTTT. This sequence encodes CASSGTGLSTDTQYF.

V usage is TRBV18 and J usage is TRBJ2-5, with 9 nucleotides matching TRBD1. The germline V gene encodes CDR1 KGHSH and CDR2 LQKENI. This CDR3 is 14 amino acids long. V gave up 6 bases and J gave up 5 bases; unmatched junction bases: 7. The CDR3 region has the DNA TGTGCCAGCTCTCTTACAGGGGGCTGGGAGACCCAGTACTTC. Amino acid sequence: CASSLTGGWETQYF.

The chain couples TRBV28 to TRBJ1-1, with D possibly being TRBD1 (6 bases). The CDR3 consists of 15 residues. Germline assignment: CDR1 MDHEN and CDR2 SYDVKM. V shed 5 bases and J shed 1 base, with 14 bases lying between them. This CDR3 reads CASSPPGAANTEAFF. The CDR3, as DNA: TGTGCCAGCAGTCCTCCAGGGGCGGCGAACACTGAAGCTTTCTTT.

This clone has only a few counts. The chain links TRBV29-1 to TRBJ2-1; D unclear. Germline V CDR1 and CDR2: SQVTM, ANQGSEA. The CDR3 spans 10 residues. V dropped 7 bases and J dropped 5 bases, with 6 bases sitting between them. The CDR3 DNA reads TGCAGCGGTGGAGACAATGAGCAGTTCTTC. Translating it yields CSGGDNEQFF.

The chain carries TRBV7-9 and TRBJ1-1; no clear D gene. The CDR3 loop spans 13 amino acids. Germline-derived CDR1 and CDR2 are SEHNR and FQNEAQ (reference sequence). V dropped 5 bases and J dropped 3 bases, with 10 bases sitting between them. This chain's CDR3 is CASSQVMYTEAFF. The CDR3 bases are TGTGCCAGCAGCCAAGTAATGTACACTGAAGCTTTCTTT. Full variable domain (missing parts from reference TRBV7-9 and TRBJ1-1): DTGVSQNPRHKITKRGQNVTFRCDPISEHNRLYWYRQTLGQGPEFLTYFQNEAQLEKSRLLSDRFSAERPKGSFSTLEIQRTEQGDSAMYLCASSQVMYTEAFFGQGTRLTVV.